The 17 T cell receptor beta chains in this list originate from one sample, sequenced in a study of neoadjuvant anti-PD-1 for oral cavity cancer. Time point defined: after neoadjuvant nivolumab, at surgical resection. TCRdb's table, derived via immunoSEQ multiplex PCR, lists solely in-frame clones and lacks some. The sample lists about 42,000 clones, 77% occurring once. This specimen consisted of PBMCs, obtained after nivolumab (anti-PD-1) treatment. The source of these receptors is a person between 40 and 80 years old with oral cavity squamous cell carcinoma.

The chain is built from TRBV5-4 and TRBJ1-2, with D hard to call. Trimming left V 4 bases short and J 7 bases short, with 20 bases between. The CDR3 extends over 15 amino acids. CDR1 is SGHNT, CDR2 YYREEE, per germline (reference sequence). CDR3 residues: CASSPYLSKLLGYTF. For the CDR3, the DNA is TGTGCCAGCAGCCCGTATTTGTCCAAGCTCCTTGGCTACACCTTC.

J is TRBJ2-3 and V is TRBV5-6; TRBD1 matches at 7 bases. Losses at the gene ends were 1 base for V and 2 bases for J; bases not matched to a gene: 4. Looked up from germline, CDR1 is SGHDT and CDR2 is YYEEEE. The CDR3 runs to 15 residues. CDR3 loop: CASSLWDSFTDTQYF. The CDR3, as DNA: TGTGCCAGCAGCTTGTGGGACAGCTTCACAGATACGCAGTATTTT.

This rearrangement joins TRBV5-1 to TRBJ1-2; D gene uncertain. The CDR3 extends over 14 amino acids. V dropped 3 bases and J dropped 0 bases, with 9 bases sitting between them. Germline V lookup: CDR1 SGHRS, CDR2 YFSETQ. The CDR3 region is CASSSDGTNYGYTF. CDR3 sequence (DNA): TGCGCCAGCAGCTCGGACGGAACTAACTATGGCTACACCTTC.

The chain uses TRBV7-9 and TRBJ1-4; D gene unclear. The CDR3 is 11 residues long. V shed 6 bases and J shed 8 bases, with 7 bases lying between them. Germline lookup yields CDR1 SEHNR and CDR2 FQNEAQ (reference sequence). The DNA for the CDR3 is TGTGCCAGCAGTCTCCAAGAAAAACTGTTTTTT. Translating it yields CASSLQEKLFF. Complete variable domain (other parts from reference TRBV7-9 and TRBJ1-4): DTGVSQNPRHKITKRGQNVTFRCDPISEHNRLYWYRQTLGQGPEFLTYFQNEAQLEKSRLLSDRFSAERPKGSFSTLEIQRTEQGDSAMYLCASSLQEKLFFGSGTQLSVL.

This clone was detected a few times. V usage is TRBV5-4 and J usage is TRBJ2-2; D remains ambiguous. Trimming removed 4 bases at V and 6 bases at J, with 22 bases between. The CDR3 contains 17 residues. Germline V gene data show CDR1 as SGHNT and CDR2 as YYREEE (reference sequence). CDR3 protein: CASSPPASARISGELFF. In DNA, the CDR3 is TGTGCCAGCAGCCCCCCAGCCTCAGCAAGAATTTCCGGGGAGCTGTTTTTT.

The chain links TRBV14 to TRBJ2-5; D possibly corresponds to TRBD2 (6 bases). The V end was cut by 4 bases, the J end by 4 bases, with 19 bases between. The CDR3 loop spans 16 amino acids. From germline, CDR1 is SGHDN and CDR2 FVKESK. The CDR3 here is CASSPQRGIEGETQYF. For the CDR3, the DNA is TGTGCCAGCAGCCCCCAACGCGGGATTGAGGGAGAGACCCAGTACTTC.

The V call is TRBV7-7, the J call TRBJ2-2; D gene uncertain. Germline values: CDR1 SSHAT, CDR2 FNYEAQ (reference sequence). The CDR3 is made up of 13 amino acids. Trimming took off 6 bases at V and 0 bases at J, with 5 bases between the two ends. The DNA of the CDR3 is TGTGCCAGCAGTCGGGCGAACACCGGGGAGCTGTTTTTT. Translating it yields CASSRANTGELFF.

This chain links TRBV18 with TRBJ1-6, with D hard to call. Germline assignment: CDR1 KGHSH and CDR2 LQKENI. V was shortened by 8 bases and J by 5 bases, with 13 bases between the two germline ends. The length of the CDR3 is 14 residues. CDR3: CASQVGSDNSPLHF. In nucleotides, the CDR3 is TGTGCCAGCCAAGTTGGGTCCGATAATTCACCCCTCCACTTT.

The CDR3: CASSWGNSPLHF. Here the CDR3 DNA reads TGTGCCAGCAGTTGGGGGAATTCACCCCTCCACTTT. This chain joins TRBV28 and TRBJ1-6; perhaps TRBD1 as D (5 bases). CDR3 length: 12 residues. V was pared by 4 bases and J by 7 bases, with 5 bases between. Germline V gene lookup returns CDR1 MDHEN and CDR2 SYDVKM.

The chain links TRBV6-1 to TRBJ2-1; TRBD2 is a possible D gene (6 bases). Germline assignment: CDR1 MNHNS and CDR2 SASEGT. This CDR3 is 15 amino acids long. The ends were cut back, 6 bases at V and 8 bases at J, with 20 bases in the middle. This chain's CDR3 is CASSPRDGEAYEQFF. CDR3 nucleotides: TGTGCCAGCAGCCCGCGGGATGGCGAGGCTTATGAGCAGTTCTTC.

The genes are TRBV10-3 and TRBJ1-1; 7 positions match TRBD1. Germline assignment: CDR1 ENHRY and CDR2 SYGVKD. V gave up 3 bases and J gave up 2 bases; unmatched junction bases: 6. This CDR3 has 15 residues. The CDR3 loop reads CAISDPGTANTEAFF. CDR3 nucleotide sequence: TGTGCCATCAGTGACCCCGGGACAGCCAACACTGAAGCTTTCTTT.

The chain carries TRBV6-6 and TRBJ1-1; D is ambiguous. Trimming stripped 2 bases from V and 0 bases from J, with 4 bases between. The CDR3 length is 13 residues. In germline, CDR1 is MNHNY, CDR2 SVGAGI (reference sequence). The CDR3 sequence: CASSYVVNTEAFF. The CDR3 DNA is TGTGCCAGCAGTTACGTGGTGAACACTGAAGCTTTCTTT.

The chain combines TRBV2 with TRBJ2-5; D might be TRBD2 (5 bases). Per germline, CDR1 SNHLY and CDR2 FYNNEI. Trimming removed 4 bases from V and 7 bases from J, with 10 bases in between. The CDR3 extends over 12 amino acids. CDR3 nucleotide sequence: TGTGCCAGCAGTGGGGCCCGGGGGACCCAGTACTTC. Its translation: CASSGARGTQYF.

The V call is TRBV7-6, the J call TRBJ2-1, with TRBD1 matching over 8 bases. Looked up from germline, CDR1 is SGHVS and CDR2 is FNYEAQ. There are 15 residues in the CDR3. J gave up 7 bases and V 1 base, and 6 bases lay outside the gene matches. The DNA for the CDR3 is TGTGCCAGCAGCTTAGTAACAGGGGGGAGGAATGAGCAGTTCTTC. Translation gives CASSLVTGGRNEQFF. Filled out from reference TRBV7-6 and TRBJ2-1, the complete variable domain reads GAGVSQSPRYKVTKRGQDVALRCDPISGHVSLYWYRQALGQGPEFLTYFNYEAQQDKSGLPNDRFSAERPEGSISTLTIQRTEQRDSAMYRCASSLVTGGRNEQFFGPGTRLTVL.

The chain links TRBV18 to TRBJ1-1; possible D gene TRBD1, 5 bases. CDR1 KGHSH and CDR2 LQKENI come from the germline V gene. CDR3 size: 14 residues. V was pared by 2 bases and J by 3 bases, with 10 bases between. The CDR3 region has the DNA TGTGCCAGCTCACCAGAGGGAGGGGACACTGAAGCTTTCTTT. It specifies CASSPEGGDTEAFF.

This chain joins TRBV16 and TRBJ2-3; no firm D call. Germline V gene data show CDR1 as KGHSY and CDR2 as FQNENV. V was trimmed by 6 bases and J by 5 bases, leaving 15 bases between them. The CDR3 spans 14 residues. The CDR3 loop reads CASSRYDIGDTQYF. The CDR3 nucleotides are TGTGCCAGCAGTCGTTACGACATAGGAGATACGCAGTATTTT.

The chain links TRBV5-8 to TRBJ2-7, with unresolved D. The germline gives CDR1 SGHTS, CDR2 YDEGEE. The CDR3 contains 15 residues. V lost 0 bases and J 3 bases, leaving 13 bases between the germline ends. Written as DNA, the CDR3 is TGTGCCAGCAGCTTGGGGGCAGGCACCCTCTACGAGCAGTACTTC. It yields the protein CASSLGAGTLYEQYF.